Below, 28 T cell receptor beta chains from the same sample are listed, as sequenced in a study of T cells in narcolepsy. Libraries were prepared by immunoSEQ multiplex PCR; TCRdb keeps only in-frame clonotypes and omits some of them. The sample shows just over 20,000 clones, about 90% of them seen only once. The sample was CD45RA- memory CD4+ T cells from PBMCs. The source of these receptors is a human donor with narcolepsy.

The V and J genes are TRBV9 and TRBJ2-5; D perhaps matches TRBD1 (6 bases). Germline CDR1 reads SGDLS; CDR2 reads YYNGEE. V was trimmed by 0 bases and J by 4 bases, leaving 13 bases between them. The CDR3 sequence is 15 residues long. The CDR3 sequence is CASSVGNRVGETQYF. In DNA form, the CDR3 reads TGTGCCAGCAGCGTAGGAAACAGGGTGGGAGAGACCCAGTACTTC.

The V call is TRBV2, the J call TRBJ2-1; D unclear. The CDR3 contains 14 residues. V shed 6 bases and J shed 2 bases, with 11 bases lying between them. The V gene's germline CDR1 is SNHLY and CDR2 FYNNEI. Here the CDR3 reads CASRSAETYNEQFF. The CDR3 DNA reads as TGTGCCAGCAGGAGCGCGGAGACCTACAATGAGCAGTTCTTC. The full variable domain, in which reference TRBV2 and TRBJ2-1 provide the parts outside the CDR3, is EPEVTQTPSHQVTQMGQEVILRCVPISNHLYFYWYRQILGQKVEFLVSFYNNEISEKSEIFDDQFSVERPDGSNFTLKIRSTKLEDSAMYFCASRSAETYNEQFFGPGTRLTVL.

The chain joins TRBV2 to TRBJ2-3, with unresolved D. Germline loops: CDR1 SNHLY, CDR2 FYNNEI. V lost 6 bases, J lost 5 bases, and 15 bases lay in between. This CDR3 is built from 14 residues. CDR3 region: CASSPTLAGDTQYF. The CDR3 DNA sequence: TGTGCCAGCAGCCCCACCCTCGCTGGAGATACGCAGTATTTT.

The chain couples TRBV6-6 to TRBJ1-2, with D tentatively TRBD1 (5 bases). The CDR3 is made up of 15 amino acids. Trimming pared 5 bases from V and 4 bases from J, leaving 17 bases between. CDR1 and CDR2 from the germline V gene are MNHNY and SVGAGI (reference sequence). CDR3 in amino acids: CASSPPSSRAYGYTF. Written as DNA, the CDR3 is TGTGCCAGCAGTCCCCCGTCATCCAGGGCCTATGGCTACACCTTC.

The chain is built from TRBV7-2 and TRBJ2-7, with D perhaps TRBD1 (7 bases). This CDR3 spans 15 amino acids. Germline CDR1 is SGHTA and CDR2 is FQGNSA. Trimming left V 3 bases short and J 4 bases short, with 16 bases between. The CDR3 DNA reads TGTGCCAGCAGCTTGGGGGCAGGGGGGCAGTACGAGCAGTACTTC. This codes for CASSLGAGGQYEQYF.

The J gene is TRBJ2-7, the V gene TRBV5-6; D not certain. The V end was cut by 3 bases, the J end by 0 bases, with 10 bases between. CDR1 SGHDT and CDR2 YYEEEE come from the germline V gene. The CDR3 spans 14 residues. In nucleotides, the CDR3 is TGTGCCAGCAGCTCCCAATCCTCCTCCTACGAGCAGTACTTC. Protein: CASSSQSSSYEQYF.

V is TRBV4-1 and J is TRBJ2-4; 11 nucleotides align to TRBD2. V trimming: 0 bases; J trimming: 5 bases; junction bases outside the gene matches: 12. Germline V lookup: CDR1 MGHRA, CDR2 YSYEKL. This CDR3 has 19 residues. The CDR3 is CASSQEASGRSTSQNIQYF. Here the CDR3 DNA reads TGCGCCAGCAGCCAAGAGGCTAGCGGGAGGTCAACATCGCAAAACATTCAGTACTTC.

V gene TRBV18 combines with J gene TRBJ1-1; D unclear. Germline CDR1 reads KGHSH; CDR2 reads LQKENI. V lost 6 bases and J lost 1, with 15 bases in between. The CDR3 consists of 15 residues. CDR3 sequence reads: CASSLSNTGNTEAFF. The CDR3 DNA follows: TGTGCCAGCTCTTTGTCAAACACGGGGAACACTGAAGCTTTCTTT.

This CDR3 is CASSDPQTATQYF. CDR3 DNA sequence: TGTGCCAGCAGTGACCCCCAAACAGCGACCCAGTACTTC. The chain couples TRBV27 to TRBJ2-5; no definite D call. Germline CDR1 is MNHEY and CDR2 is SMNVEV (reference sequence). CDR3 length equals 13 residues. Trimming stripped 5 bases from V and 7 bases from J, with 14 bases between.

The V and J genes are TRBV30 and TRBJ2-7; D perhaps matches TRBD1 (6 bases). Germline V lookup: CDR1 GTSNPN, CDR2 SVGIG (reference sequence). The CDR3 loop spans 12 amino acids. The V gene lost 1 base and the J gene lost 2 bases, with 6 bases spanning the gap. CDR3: CAWSEGAYEQYF. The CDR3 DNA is TGTGCCTGGAGTGAGGGGGCCTACGAGCAGTACTTC.

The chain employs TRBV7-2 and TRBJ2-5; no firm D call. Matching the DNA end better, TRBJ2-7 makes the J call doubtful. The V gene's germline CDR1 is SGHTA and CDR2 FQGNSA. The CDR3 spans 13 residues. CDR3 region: CASSFSPSYEQYF. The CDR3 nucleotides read TGTGCCAGCAGCTTTTCCCCTTCCTACGAGCAGTACTTC.

This chain's CDR3 is CASLRTPYNEQFF. Here the CDR3 DNA reads TGTGCAAGTCTCCGTACACCCTACAATGAGCAGTTCTTC. The V call is TRBV12-2, the J call TRBJ2-1; TRBD1 was called by the table and not checked on the DNA. TRBV12-2 is deemed a pseudogene. The CDR3 length is 13 residues.

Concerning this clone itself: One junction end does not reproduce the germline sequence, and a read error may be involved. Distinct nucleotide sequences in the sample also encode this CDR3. The CDR3, as DNA: TGCGCCAGCAGCCTGAACGGGGATTACACTGAAGCTTTCTTT. Translated: CASSLNGDYTEAFF. V is TRBV5-4 and J is TRBJ1-1; D remains ambiguous. From germline, CDR1 is SGHNT and CDR2 YYREEE (reference sequence). The CDR3 is made up of 14 amino acids.

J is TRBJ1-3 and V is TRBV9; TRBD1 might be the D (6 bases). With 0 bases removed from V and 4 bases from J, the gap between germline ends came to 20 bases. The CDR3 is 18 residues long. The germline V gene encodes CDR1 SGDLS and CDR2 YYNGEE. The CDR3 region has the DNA TGTGCCAGCAGCGTAGGGGTGGGCAGGGGTAGGTTGGGAAACACCATATATTTT. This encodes CASSVGVGRGRLGNTIYF.

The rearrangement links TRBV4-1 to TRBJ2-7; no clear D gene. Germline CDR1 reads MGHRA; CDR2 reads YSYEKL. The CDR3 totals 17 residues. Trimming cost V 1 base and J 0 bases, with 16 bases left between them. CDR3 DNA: TGCGCCAGCAGCCAAGTTTCAAGAGCGATAACCTCCTACGAGCAGTACTTC. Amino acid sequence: CASSQVSRAITSYEQYF.

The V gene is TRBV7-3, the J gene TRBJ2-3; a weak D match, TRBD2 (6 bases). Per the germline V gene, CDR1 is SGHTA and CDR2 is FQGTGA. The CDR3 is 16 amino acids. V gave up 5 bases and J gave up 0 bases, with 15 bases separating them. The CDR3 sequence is CASSPPGLTSTDTQYF. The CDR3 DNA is TGTGCCAGCAGCCCTCCGGGACTTACTAGCACAGATACGCAGTATTTT.

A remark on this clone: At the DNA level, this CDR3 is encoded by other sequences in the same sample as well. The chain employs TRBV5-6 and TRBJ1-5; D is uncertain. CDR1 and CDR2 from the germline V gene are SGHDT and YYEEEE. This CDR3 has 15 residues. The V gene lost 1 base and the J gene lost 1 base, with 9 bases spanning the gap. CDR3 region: CASSLNGPSNQPQHF. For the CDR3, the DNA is TGTGCCAGCAGCTTGAACGGGCCCAGCAATCAGCCCCAGCATTTT. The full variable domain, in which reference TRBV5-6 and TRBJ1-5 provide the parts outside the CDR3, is DAGVTQSPTHLIKTRGQQVTLRCSPKSGHDTVSWYQQALGQGPQFIFQYYEEEERQRGNFPDRFSGHQFPNYSSELNVNALLLGDSALYLCASSLNGPSNQPQHFGDGTRLSIL.

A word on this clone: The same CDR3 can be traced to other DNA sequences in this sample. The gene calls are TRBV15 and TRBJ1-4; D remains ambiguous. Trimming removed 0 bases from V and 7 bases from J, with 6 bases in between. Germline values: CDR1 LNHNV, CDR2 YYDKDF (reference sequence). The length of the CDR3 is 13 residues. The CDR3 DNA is TGTGCCACCAGCAGAGAGAGGGTTGAAAAACTGTTTTTT. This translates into CATSRERVEKLFF.

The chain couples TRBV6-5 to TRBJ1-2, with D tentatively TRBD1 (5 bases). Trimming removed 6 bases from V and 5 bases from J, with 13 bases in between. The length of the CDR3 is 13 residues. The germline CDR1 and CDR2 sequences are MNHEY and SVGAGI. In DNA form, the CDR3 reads TGTGCCAGCAGCTATGACAGTTCTTATGGCTACACCTTC. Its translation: CASSYDSSYGYTF.

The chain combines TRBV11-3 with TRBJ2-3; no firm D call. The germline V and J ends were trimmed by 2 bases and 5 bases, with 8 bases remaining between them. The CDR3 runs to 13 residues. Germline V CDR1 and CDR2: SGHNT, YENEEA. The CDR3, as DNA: TGTGCCAGCAGCTTAAGTACGGGAGATACGCAGTATTTT. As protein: CASSLSTGDTQYF.

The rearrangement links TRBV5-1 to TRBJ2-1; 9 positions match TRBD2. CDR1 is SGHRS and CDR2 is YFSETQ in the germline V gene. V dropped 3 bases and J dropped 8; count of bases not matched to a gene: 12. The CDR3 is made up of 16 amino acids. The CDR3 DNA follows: TGCGCCAGCAGCTCTACTGATAGCGGGAGAGGGGATGAGCAGTTCTTC. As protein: CASSSTDSGRGDEQFF. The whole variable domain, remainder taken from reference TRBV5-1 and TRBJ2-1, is KAGVTQTPRYLIKTRGQQVTLSCSPISGHRSVSWYQQTPGQGLQFLFEYFSETQRNKGNFPGRFSGRQFSNSRSEMNVSTLELGDSALYLCASSSTDSGRGDEQFFGPGTRLTVL.

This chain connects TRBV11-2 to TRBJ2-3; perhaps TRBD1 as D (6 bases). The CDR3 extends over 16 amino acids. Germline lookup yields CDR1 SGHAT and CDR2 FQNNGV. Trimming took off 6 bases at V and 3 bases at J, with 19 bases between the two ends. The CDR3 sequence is CASSLGASRATDTQYF. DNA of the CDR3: TGTGCCAGCAGTTTGGGGGCCAGCCGGGCGACAGATACGCAGTATTTT.

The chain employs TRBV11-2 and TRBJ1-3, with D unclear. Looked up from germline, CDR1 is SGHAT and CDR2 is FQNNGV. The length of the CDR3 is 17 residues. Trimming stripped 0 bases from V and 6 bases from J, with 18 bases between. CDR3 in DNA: TGTGCCAGCAGCTTAGAAGGGCCACTCCCTGCGGAAAACACCATATATTTT. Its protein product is CASSLEGPLPAENTIYF.

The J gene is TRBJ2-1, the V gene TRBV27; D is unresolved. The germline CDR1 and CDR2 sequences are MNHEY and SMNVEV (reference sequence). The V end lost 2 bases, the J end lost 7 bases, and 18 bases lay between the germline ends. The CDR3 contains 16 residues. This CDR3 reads CASSLQRSTPTNEQFF. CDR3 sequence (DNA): TGTGCCAGCAGTTTACAAAGGTCCACTCCAACGAATGAGCAGTTCTTC.

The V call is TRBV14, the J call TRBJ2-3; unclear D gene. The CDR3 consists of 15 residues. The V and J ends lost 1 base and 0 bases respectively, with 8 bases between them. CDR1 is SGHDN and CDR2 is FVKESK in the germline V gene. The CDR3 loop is CASSQGGISTDTQYF. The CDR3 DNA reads TGTGCCAGCAGCCAAGGGGGAATTAGCACAGATACGCAGTATTTT.

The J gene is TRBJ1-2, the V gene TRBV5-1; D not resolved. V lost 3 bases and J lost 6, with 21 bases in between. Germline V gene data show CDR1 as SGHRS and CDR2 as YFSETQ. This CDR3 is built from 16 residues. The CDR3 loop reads CASSSLLTPEGDGYTF. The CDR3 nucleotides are TGCGCCAGCAGCTCACTACTGACTCCGGAGGGTGATGGCTACACCTTC.

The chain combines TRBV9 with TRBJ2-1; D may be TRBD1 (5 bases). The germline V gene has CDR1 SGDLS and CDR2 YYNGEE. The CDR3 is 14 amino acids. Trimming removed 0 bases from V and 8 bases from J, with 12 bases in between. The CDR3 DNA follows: TGTGCCAGCAGCGTAGAGCGCAGGGCCTATGAGCAGTTCTTC. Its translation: CASSVERRAYEQFF.

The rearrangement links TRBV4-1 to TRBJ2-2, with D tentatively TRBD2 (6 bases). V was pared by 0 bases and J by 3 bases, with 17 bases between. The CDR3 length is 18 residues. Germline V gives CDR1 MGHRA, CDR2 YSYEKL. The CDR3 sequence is CASSQDRGVAEYTGELFF. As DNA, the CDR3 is TGCGCCAGCAGCCAAGATCGAGGGGTAGCGGAATACACCGGGGAGCTGTTTTTT.